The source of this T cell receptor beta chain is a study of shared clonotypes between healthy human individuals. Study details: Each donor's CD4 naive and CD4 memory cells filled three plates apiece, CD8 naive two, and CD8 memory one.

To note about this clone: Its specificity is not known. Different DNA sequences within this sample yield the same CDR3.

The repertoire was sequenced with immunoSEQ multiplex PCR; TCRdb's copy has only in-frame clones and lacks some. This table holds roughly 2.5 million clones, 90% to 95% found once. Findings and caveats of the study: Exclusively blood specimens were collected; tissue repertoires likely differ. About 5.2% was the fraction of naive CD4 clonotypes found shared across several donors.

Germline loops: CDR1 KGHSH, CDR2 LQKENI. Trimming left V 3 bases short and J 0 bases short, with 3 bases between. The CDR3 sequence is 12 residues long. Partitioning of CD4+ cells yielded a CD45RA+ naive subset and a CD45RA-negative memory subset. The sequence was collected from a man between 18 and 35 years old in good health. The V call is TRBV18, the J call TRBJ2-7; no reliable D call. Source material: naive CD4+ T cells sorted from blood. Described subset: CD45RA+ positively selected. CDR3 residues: CASSPPSYEQYF. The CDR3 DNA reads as TGTGCCAGCTCACCTCCCTCCTACGAGCAGTACTTC. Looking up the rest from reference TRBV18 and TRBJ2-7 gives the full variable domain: NAGVMQNPRHLVRRRGQEARLRCSPMKGHSHVYWYRQLPEEGLKFMVYLQKENIIDESGMPKERFSAEFPKEGPSILRIQQVVRGDSAAYFCASSPPSYEQYFGPGTRLTVT.